This entry is about one T cell receptor (beta chain). The data belong to a study of blood T cell repertoires in COVID-19. For the study at large: Samples taken during acute and convalescent COVID-19 were collected in the United States, Italy and Spain.

In the original analysis: Scientists estimated how many nucleated cells there were by amplifying reference gene primers. Produced via immunoSEQ multiplex PCR; TCRdb's table is partial and in-frame only. The DNA gave D and trimming, while V, J and clone size come from that table. Of 180,000 or so clones listed, over 75% are singletons. In assigning cohorts, the study relied on participant-reported clinical history. Before being deemed recovered, Cohort 3 donors had two negative PCRs, clearance, or symptom resolution. CDR3 length equals 14 residues. CDR1 LGHDT and CDR2 YNNKEL come from the germline V gene (reference sequence). Trimming removed 8 bases from V and 4 bases from J; junction bases left unmatched: 4.

J is TRBJ2-6 and V is TRBV3-1 (or the pseudogene TRBV3-2), with 8 bases matching TRBD2. Specimen: PBMCs or T cells enriched from blood (not recorded which). The clonotype originates from a woman aged 18 to 35 who had recovered from COVID-19. CDR3 nucleotides: TGTGCCAGCTCGGGAGGGGTCGGGGCCAACGTCCTGACTTTC. Protein product: CASSGGVGANVLTF.